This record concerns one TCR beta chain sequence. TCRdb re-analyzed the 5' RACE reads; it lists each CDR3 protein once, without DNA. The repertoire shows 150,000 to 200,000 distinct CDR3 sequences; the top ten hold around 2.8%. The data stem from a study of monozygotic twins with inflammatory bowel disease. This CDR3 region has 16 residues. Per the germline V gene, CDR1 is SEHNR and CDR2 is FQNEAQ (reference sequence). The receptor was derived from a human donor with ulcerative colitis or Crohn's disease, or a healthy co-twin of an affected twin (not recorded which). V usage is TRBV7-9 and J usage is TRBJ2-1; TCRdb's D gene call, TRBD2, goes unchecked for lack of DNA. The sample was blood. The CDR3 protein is CASSLGARIYYNEQFF.